The entry below gives a single TCR beta chain sequence along with its context. There is no known antigen for this receptor. No base qualities exist here, and no much larger clone lies one base off it. The immunoSEQ Assay, a bias-controlled multiplex PCR, was used to amplify TCRbeta CDR3 regions from genomic DNA. Concerning the study's data processing: The number of nucleated cells in each sample was estimated by amplification of reference gene primers within the assay. Sequence reads were collapsed and filtered to measure the absolute abundance of every unique TCRbeta CDR3 rearrangement. For each sample, productive Simpson clonality was calculated by taking the square root of Simpson's diversity index across productive rearrangements. The clones in this table, taken by TCRdb from immuneACCESS, are in-frame only. Not every clone is retained; where verified, under half of the shortfall comes from an unresolved V gene, and the cause of the rest is unknown. V and J calls and clone size are as listed in that table; D and trimming were resolved from the DNA. The sample data list around 130,000 clones, and 85% to 90% of these were observed just once. The ten biggest clones cover about 4.3% of the sample.

This specimen belongs to a study of blood T cell repertoires in COVID-19 (dated by TCRdb to 2020 to 2022). Some background on the complete study: Samples from collaborators originated in the United States, Italy and Spain and spanned both the acute and convalescent phases of COVID-19. The material from the prospective study consisted of cDNA or gDNA derived from T cells, B-cell-depleted T cells, or PBMCs. The dataset comprised deeply sampled blood TCRbeta repertoires from subjects exposed to, actively infected with, or recovered from COVID-19. The repertoires were made available in a free public database intended to serve as a resource for research on the immune response to SARS-CoV-2. The samples were drawn from the first 160 participants of the ongoing ImmuneRACE study and from 1,254 subjects provided by 6 global collaborators. A de-identified subject ID, COVID-19 status, age in years and sex were almost always included in the sample metadata. HLA class I and class II types, where available, came from metadata supplied by the sample provider rather than from assay-based typing. The paper's findings and limits, for the study overall: How much clinical and demographic metadata was included differed by source and by participant, and the metadata was provided uncurated.

Inclusive of the bounding cysteine and phenylalanine, the CDR3 is 14 residues long. CDR3 DNA is the only sequence kept; it has 42 bases, read in frame from the first base. Trimming takes 6 bases off V and 5 bases off J; junction bases not matched to a gene: 7. According to the germline V gene (reference sequence), CDR1 reads MNHEY and CDR2 reads SMNVEV. Collaborating institutions collected whole blood in K2EDTA tubes following their own protocols. For TCRbeta analysis, collaborator samples were shipped as frozen whole blood, as isolated PBMCs, or as DNA extracted from either sample type. The sequenced material came from peripheral blood. The clonotype originates from a human donor in a cohort sampled during active COVID-19. The rearranged chain carries TRBV27 and TRBJ1-5; 7 central nucleotides agree with TRBD1. The CDR3 region: CASRVRGSYQPQHF. The nucleotide sequence is given as TGTGCCAGCAGGGTCAGGGGGTCATATCAGCCCCAGCATTTT.